Detailed here is one T cell receptor beta chain. Its antigen is unknown. The data were obtained in a study of OX40 agonist ivuxolimab in advanced cancers. In the study overall: Dose-escalation patients suffered from hepatocellular carcinoma, melanoma, renal cell or head and neck cancer. People who had prior anti-PD-1, anti-PD-L1 or anti-CTLA-4 therapy could take part, and approximately 43% had some. Two cutaneous melanoma patients and one hepatocellular carcinoma patient, three in all, had partial responses. Study outcomes and limitations: At 0.1 to 3.0 mg/kg and by week 6, clonal expansion occurred in CD4+ and CD8+ blood T cells.

Clones were read by immunoSEQ multiplex PCR, and TCRdb kept only the in-frame ones, dropping some. Among 30,000 or so clones listed, 90% to 95% were seen once. The CDR3 sequence is 18 residues long. Per germline, CDR1 MDHEN and CDR2 SYDVKM. V was shortened by 3 bases and J by 0 bases, with 21 bases between the two germline ends. This material consisted of CD4+ or CD8+ T cells sorted from blood, taken in a trial of the OX40 agonist ivuxolimab. The chain links TRBV28 to TRBJ2-7; possible D gene TRBD2, 6 bases. The origin of this receptor is an adult with an advanced solid tumor such as melanoma, head and neck, liver or kidney cancer. The CDR3 spells CASSLEGLGAPSSYEQYF. CDR3 sequence (DNA): TGTGCCAGCAGTTTGGAGGGGCTCGGGGCCCCGAGCTCCTACGAGCAGTACTTC.